This T cell receptor beta chain was documented in a study of sequential checkpoint blockade in melanoma. Study summary: Randomization was 1:1 between first-line nivolumab→ipilimumab and ipilimumab→nivolumab. Each arm's sequence ended with maintenance nivolumab.

V was pared by 4 bases and J by 1 base, with 7 bases of the junction left unmatched. The CDR3 runs 18 residues. Germline-derived CDR1 and CDR2 are LGHNA and YSLEER. Documented treatment: randomized to nivolumab then ipilimumab (arm A) or the reverse (arm B). None of the patients previously received DNA-damaging chemotherapy. Live CD3+CD8+ CD19− CD56− cells were sorted from PBMCs. This clone was seen just once. The data were produced by immunoSEQ multiplex PCR, yet TCRdb's version contains in-frame clones alone and is incomplete. The sample has some 20,000 clones, 80% to 85% seen once. The sequence was obtained from a human donor with melanoma. The input for sequencing was CD8+ T cells sorted from blood (inferred from file names), taken from a patient given nivolumab and ipilimumab in sequence. V and J are TRBV4-3 and TRBJ2-6, with 10 bases fitting TRBD1. The CDR3 nucleotides are TGCGCCAGCAGCCCCCCTCCGGGACAGGGGTCTGGGGCCAACGTCCTGACTTTC. Translated: CASSPPPGQGSGANVLTF.